Each of the 21 T cell receptor beta chains below was sequenced from the same sample in a study of shared clonotypes between healthy human individuals. Profiling relied on immunoSEQ multiplex PCR, and the TCRdb table lists in-frame clones only, not all of them. Among 2 million or so clones listed, approximately 95% were seen once. The sequenced sample was naive CD4+ T cells sorted from blood. The subset was: CD45RA+ positively selected. The source of these receptors is a young man in good health.

This chain connects TRBV5-6 to TRBJ2-1; 11 bases line up with TRBD2. The CDR3 totals 17 residues. Germline-derived CDR1 and CDR2 are SGHDT and YYEEEE. J was trimmed by 1 base and V by 6 bases; bases with no gene match: 9. CDR3 sequence: CASIESLAGGSYNEQFF. For the CDR3, the DNA is TGTGCCAGCATCGAAAGCCTAGCGGGAGGATCCTACAATGAGCAGTTCTTC.

J is TRBJ1-3 and V is TRBV4-1; TRBD1 aligns across 9 bases. The CDR3 is made up of 15 amino acids. Germline V gene lookup returns CDR1 MGHRA and CDR2 YSYEKL. Germline trimming cut 3 bases from V and 4 bases from J; bases unmatched to any gene: 4. CDR3 in DNA: TGCGCCAGCAGCCACGGGACAGGGACGGGAAACACCATATATTTT. Translation: CASSHGTGTGNTIYF.

The gene calls are TRBV9 and TRBJ2-1; 10 bases line up with TRBD2. The junction had 12 bases not matched to a gene; V was cut back by 3 bases and J by 0 bases. Germline V gene data show CDR1 as SGDLS and CDR2 as YYNGEE. The CDR3 length is 19 residues. In nucleotides, the CDR3 is TGTGCCAGCAGCGAAATCCCTAGCGGGGGACCCCCCTCCTACAATGAGCAGTTCTTC. Its translation: CASSEIPSGGPPSYNEQFF.

This chain links TRBV4-1 with TRBJ2-7, with no clear D. Trimming cost V 0 bases and J 0 bases, with 12 bases left between them. Germline values: CDR1 MGHRA, CDR2 YSYEKL. The CDR3 covers 16 residues. The CDR3, as DNA: TGCGCCAGCAGCCAAGATTTAGTCAGCCTCTCCTACGAGCAGTACTTC. Its protein is CASSQDLVSLSYEQYF.

The rearrangement uses TRBV9 and TRBJ2-7, with TRBD1 as a possible D gene (5 bases). Trimming took 0 bases from V and 2 from J, leaving 12 bases between them. Germline CDR1 reads SGDLS; CDR2 reads YYNGEE. This CDR3 is built from 15 residues. CDR3 bases: TGTGCCAGCAGCGTAGATCTCCAAGGGGCCTACGAGCAGTACTTC. Amino acids: CASSVDLQGAYEQYF.

This clone was detected only a few times. This chain uses TRBV6-5 with TRBJ1-6; 7 bases line up with TRBD1. CDR3 length: 15 amino acids. J gave up 9 bases and V 5 bases, and 10 bases lay outside the gene matches. Looked up from germline, CDR1 is MNHEY and CDR2 is SVGAGI. The CDR3 is CASSTPGRGLSPLHF. DNA of the CDR3: TGTGCCAGCAGTACCCCCGGAAGGGGGCTTTCACCCCTCCACTTT.

This chain connects TRBV2 to TRBJ1-1, with 7 bases lining up with TRBD1. Germline trimming cut 2 bases from V and 5 bases from J; bases unmatched to any gene: 2. CDR3 length: 13 amino acids. CDR1 is SNHLY and CDR2 is FYNNEI in the germline V gene. The CDR3 loop reads CASSEIQGTEAFF. As DNA, the CDR3 is TGTGCCAGCAGTGAAATACAGGGGACTGAAGCTTTCTTT.

In its sample, this clone was seen once. Other DNA sequences in the sample encode the same CDR3. The chain carries TRBV18 and TRBJ2-7; either TRBD1 or TRBD2 may fit D (5 bases each). CDR3 size: 13 residues. Between the trimmed V and J ends, which lost 6 bases and 1 base, there was a span of 10 bases. Looked up from germline, CDR1 is KGHSH and CDR2 is LQKENI. The CDR3 nucleotides are TGTGCCAGCTCCCGGGACGGATCCTACGAGCAGTACTTC. Protein sequence: CASSRDGSYEQYF.

As to this clone: The same CDR3 can be traced to other DNA sequences in this sample. This chain links TRBV11-2 with TRBJ2-3; unclear D gene. V was clipped by 0 bases and J by 0 bases, with 4 bases between them. The germline V gene encodes CDR1 SGHAT and CDR2 FQNNGV. The CDR3 loop spans 14 amino acids. Here the CDR3 DNA reads TGTGCCAGCAGCTTAGATCTCAGCACAGATACGCAGTATTTT. The encoded protein is CASSLDLSTDTQYF.

The rearrangement joins TRBV11-2 to TRBJ2-7; D may be TRBD1 (7 bases). The CDR3 sequence is 16 residues long. Germline V gene sequence: CDR1 SGHAT, CDR2 FQNNGV. Trimming removed 0 bases at V and 3 bases at J, with 15 bases between. The CDR3 nucleotides read TGTGCCAGCAGCTTAGAAGGGGGCGGGGTACTCTACGAGCAGTACTTC. Its protein product is CASSLEGGGVLYEQYF.

The rearrangement uses TRBV6-6 and TRBJ2-3; D is unclear. The CDR3 runs to 14 residues. Germline-derived CDR1 and CDR2 are MNHNY and SVGAGI (reference sequence). V lost 10 bases and J lost 3, with 17 bases in between. CDR3 sequence (DNA): TGTGCCACTCTGCCGTCCGCTGGGACAGATACGCAGTATTTT. As protein: CATLPSAGTDTQYF.

This chain uses TRBV6-5 with TRBJ1-1; 7 bases map to TRBD1. Trimming cost V 4 bases and J 5 bases; bases outside gene matches: 10. The CDR3 spans 15 residues. The germline gives CDR1 MNHEY, CDR2 SVGAGI. The CDR3 bases are TGTGCCAGCAGTTCCCCAGACAGGGCGGGGACTGAAGCTTTCTTT. Translation gives CASSSPDRAGTEAFF.

This rearrangement joins TRBV10-3 to TRBJ1-6; TRBD1 aligns across 7 bases. The V gene end was trimmed by 3 bases and the J gene end by 6 bases; junction bases not matched to a gene: 5. The CDR3 consists of 15 residues. The germline V gene has CDR1 ENHRY and CDR2 SYGVKD. The CDR3 loop reads CAISEGDRANSPLHF. CDR3 in DNA: TGTGCCATCAGTGAAGGTGACAGGGCTAATTCACCCCTCCACTTT.

This rearrangement joins TRBV10-1 to TRBJ2-5, with D tentatively TRBD1 or TRBD2 (6 bases each). This CDR3 is built from 14 residues. Trimming shortened V by 6 bases and J by 6 bases, and 17 bases separated the two germline ends. Germline CDR1 and CDR2: WNHNN and SYGVQD (reference sequence). Here the CDR3 reads CASSPGGQGKTQYF. For the CDR3, the DNA is TGCGCCAGCAGCCCCGGAGGGCAGGGGAAGACCCAGTACTTC.

J is TRBJ2-1 and V is TRBV5-4; tentative D call: TRBD2 (5 bases). V shed 4 bases and J shed 2 bases, with 13 bases lying between them. The CDR3 contains 15 residues. CDR1 and CDR2 from the germline V gene are SGHNT and YYREEE (reference sequence). CDR3 DNA sequence: TGTGCCAGCAGCACCGCGGGTGGACCCTACAATGAGCAGTTCTTC. It yields the protein CASSTAGGPYNEQFF.

CDR3 region: CASSTRQGSYEQYF. The CDR3 nucleotides are TGTGCCAGCAGCACCCGACAGGGCTCCTACGAGCAGTACTTC. The chain combines TRBV28 with TRBJ2-7, with TRBD1 matching over 7 bases. The length of the CDR3 is 14 residues. Losses at the gene ends were 6 bases for V and 0 bases for J; bases not matched to a gene: 5. Germline V gene lookup returns CDR1 MDHEN and CDR2 SYDVKM.

This clone has just one count. The identical CDR3 is also encoded by other nucleotide sequences in the sample. The V and J genes are TRBV28 and TRBJ2-5; 11 bases are shared with TRBD2. The CDR3 has 14 amino acids. Germline CDR1 reads MDHEN; CDR2 reads SYDVKM. V gave up 6 bases and J gave up 5 bases; unmatched junction bases: 5. In nucleotides, the CDR3 is TGTGCCAGCAGCTTAGCGGGGGGGCAGGAGACCCAGTACTTC. Translation gives CASSLAGGQETQYF.

CDR3 amino acids: CASSFLTGGAGEAFF. In DNA form, the CDR3 reads TGTGCCAGCAGCTTCTTGACTGGTGGGGCCGGTGAAGCTTTCTTT. The chain couples TRBV11-2 to TRBJ1-1; D may be TRBD1 (5 bases). This CDR3 is 15 amino acids long. V lost 3 bases to trimming and J lost 7 bases, with 18 bases between them. In germline, CDR1 is SGHAT, CDR2 FQNNGV.

The chain combines TRBV12-5 with TRBJ2-4; 11 nucleotides line up with TRBD2. The CDR3 sequence is 17 residues long. Germline CDR1 and CDR2: LGHNT and FRNRAP. V dropped 0 bases and J dropped 7; count of bases not matched to a gene: 8. The CDR3 nucleotides read TGTGCTAGTGGTTTGGTCCAGACTAGCGGGAACATGAACATTCAGTACTTC. Amino acids: CASGLVQTSGNMNIQYF. Drawing the rest from reference TRBV12-5 and TRBJ2-4, the complete variable domain is DARVTQTPRHKVTEMGQEVTMRCQPILGHNTVFWYRQTMMQGLELLAYFRNRAPLDDSGMPKDRFSAEMPDATLATLKIQPSEPRDSAVYFCASGLVQTSGNMNIQYFGAGTRLSVL.

The chain recombines TRBV28 with TRBJ1-1; 8 bases line up with TRBD1. CDR1 MDHEN and CDR2 SYDVKM come from the germline V gene. The CDR3 sequence is 12 residues long. V lost 5 bases to trimming and J lost 11 bases; unmatched junction nucleotides: 7. The CDR3 DNA reads as TGTGCCAGCAGTGGACAGGGAAGGGTGGCTTTCTTT. It translates to CASSGQGRVAFF. The full variable domain, with the rest looked up from reference TRBV28 and TRBJ1-1, is DVKVTQSSRYLVKRTGEKVFLECVQDMDHENMFWYRQDPGLGLRLIYFSYDVKMKEKGDIPEGYSVSREKKERFSLILESASTNQTSMYLCASSGQGRVAFFGQGTRLTVV.

J is TRBJ1-2 and V is TRBV2; D is ambiguous. From germline, CDR1 is SNHLY and CDR2 FYNNEI. CDR3 length: 13 amino acids. Trimming took off 6 bases at V and 5 bases at J, with 13 bases between the two ends. The CDR3 loop is CASREWGDYGYTF. The DNA for the CDR3 is TGTGCCAGCAGAGAATGGGGTGATTATGGCTACACCTTC.